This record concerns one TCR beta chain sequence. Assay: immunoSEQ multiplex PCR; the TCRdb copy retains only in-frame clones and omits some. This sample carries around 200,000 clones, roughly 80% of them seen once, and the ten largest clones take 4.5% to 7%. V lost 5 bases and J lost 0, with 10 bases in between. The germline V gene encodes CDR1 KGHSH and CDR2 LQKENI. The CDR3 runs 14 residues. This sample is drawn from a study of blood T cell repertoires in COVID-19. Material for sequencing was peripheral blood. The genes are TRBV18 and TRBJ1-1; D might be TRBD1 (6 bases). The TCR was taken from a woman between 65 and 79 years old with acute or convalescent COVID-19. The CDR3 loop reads CASSGQGMNTEAFF. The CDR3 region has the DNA TGTGCCAGCTCAGGGCAGGGGATGAACACTGAAGCTTTCTTT.